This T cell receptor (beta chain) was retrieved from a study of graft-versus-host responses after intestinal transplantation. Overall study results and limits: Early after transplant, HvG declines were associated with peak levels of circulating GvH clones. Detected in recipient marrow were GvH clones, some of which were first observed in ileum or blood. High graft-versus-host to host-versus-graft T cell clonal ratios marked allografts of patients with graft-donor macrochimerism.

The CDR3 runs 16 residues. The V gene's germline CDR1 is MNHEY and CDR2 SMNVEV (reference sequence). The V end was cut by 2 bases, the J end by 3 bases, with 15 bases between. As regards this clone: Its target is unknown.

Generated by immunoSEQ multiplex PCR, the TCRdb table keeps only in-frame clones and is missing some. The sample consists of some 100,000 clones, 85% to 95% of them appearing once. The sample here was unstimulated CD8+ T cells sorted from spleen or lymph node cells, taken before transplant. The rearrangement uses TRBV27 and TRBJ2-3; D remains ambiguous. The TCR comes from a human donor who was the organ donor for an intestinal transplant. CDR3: CASSLVAEPRTDTQYF. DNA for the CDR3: TGTGCCAGCAGTTTAGTGGCGGAACCAAGGACAGATACGCAGTATTTT.